A selection of T cell receptor beta chains follows, all from one sample in a study of Ad26.COV2.S vaccination and SARS-CoV-2 variants. Repertoires were generated with immunoSEQ multiplex PCR, while TCRdb's copy carries only in-frame clones and drops some. The sample includes about 350,000 clones, around nine tenths seen only once; the top ten take around 11%. The material was peripheral blood, obtained in a trial of Ad26.COV2.S vaccine versus placebo. The receptor set was obtained from a person aged 18-65 years who received the Ad26.COV2.S COVID-19 vaccine or a placebo. Both conserved end residues are part of each CDR3. Fields, in order: clone size, V gene, J gene, D gene, CDR3 DNA, CDR3 protein. A D gene is named only where the DNA matches it firmly. Clone size is stated in some rows and not others, as once, few, many or a class when expanded.

clone size: NA
V gene: TRBV28
J gene: TRBJ1-2
D gene: NA
CDR3 DNA: TGTGCCAGCAGTTTATTCCGACAGGACTATGGCTACACCTTC
CDR3 protein: CASSLFRQDYGYTF

clone size: NA
V gene: TRBV3-1/TRBV3-2
J gene: TRBJ1-3
D gene: NA
CDR3 DNA: TGTGCCAGCAGCCAAGCCCCCGGGGGGGCAACAGGAAACACCATATATTTT
CDR3 protein: CASSQAPGGATGNTIYF

clone size: NA
V gene: TRBV3-1/TRBV3-2
J gene: TRBJ1-2
D gene: NA
CDR3 DNA: TGTGCCAGCAGCCAGACCGCTAGAAGGGTTGTGGGCGGCTACACCTTC
CDR3 protein: CASSQTARRVVGGYTF

clone size: NA
V gene: TRBV19
J gene: TRBJ2-7
D gene: NA
CDR3 DNA: TGTGCCAGTACGACCCCCGGATCCTACGAGCAGTACTTC
CDR3 protein: CASTTPGSYEQYF

clone size: many
V gene: TRBV19
J gene: TRBJ2-2
D gene: NA
CDR3 DNA: TGTGCCAGTAGTATATCGACTAGATCGAACACCGGGGAGCTGTTTTTT
CDR3 protein: CASSISTRSNTGELFF

clone size: NA
V gene: TRBV28
J gene: TRBJ2-2
D gene: TRBD1
CDR3 DNA: TGTGCCAGTGGAGCTCCGGGACAGGGGGCCGGGGAGCTGTTTTTT
CDR3 protein: CASGAPGQGAGELFF

clone size: few
V gene: TRBV6-5
J gene: TRBJ2-3
D gene: TRBD2
CDR3 DNA: TGTGCCAGCCGACTAGCGGGAGCCCTTGGGGATACGCAGTATTTT
CDR3 protein: CASRLAGALGDTQYF

clone size: NA
V gene: TRBV13
J gene: TRBJ2-7
D gene: NA
CDR3 DNA: TGTGCCAGCAGCCCGGGTGGGGGGGCCCTCTACGAGCAGTACTTC
CDR3 protein: CASSPGGGALYEQYF

clone size: NA
V gene: TRBV5-6
J gene: TRBJ1-1
D gene: NA
CDR3 DNA: TGTGCCAGCGGGGGGGAGGGGCCCACCGGCAAGTTCACTGAAGCTTTCTTT
CDR3 protein: CASGGEGPTGKFTEAFF

clone size: NA
V gene: TRBV6-1
J gene: TRBJ1-3
D gene: NA
CDR3 DNA: TGTGCCAGCAGTGAACTTGGGGGAATTGGAAACACCATATATTTT
CDR3 protein: CASSELGGIGNTIYF

clone size: NA
V gene: TRBV10-3
J gene: TRBJ2-1
D gene: TRBD2
CDR3 DNA: TGTGCCATCAGGGGGACTAGCGGGCTTAACCCTAACTACAATGAGCAGTTCTTC
CDR3 protein: CAIRGTSGLNPNYNEQFF

clone size: NA
V gene: TRBV24-1
J gene: TRBJ2-7
D gene: NA
CDR3 DNA: TGTGCCACCAGTGATAGCGGAGGTCCCTACGAGCAGTACTTC
CDR3 protein: CATSDSGGPYEQYF

clone size: NA
V gene: TRBV5-1
J gene: TRBJ2-5
D gene: NA
CDR3 DNA: TGCGCCAGCAGCCAGAACCAAGAGACCCAGTACTTC
CDR3 protein: CASSQNQETQYF

clone size: NA
V gene: TRBV6-4
J gene: TRBJ2-1
D gene: NA
CDR3 DNA: TGTGCCAGCAGTGATAAAAGATGGGCCTCCTACAATGAGCAGTTCTTC
CDR3 protein: CASSDKRWASYNEQFF

clone size: once
V gene: TRBV6-6
J gene: TRBJ1-2
D gene: NA
CDR3 DNA: TGTGCCAGCAGTCCCCGGACAGAGTCTTATGGCTACACCTTC
CDR3 protein: CASSPRTESYGYTF

clone size: once
V gene: TRBV7-9
J gene: TRBJ1-1
D gene: NA
CDR3 DNA: TGTGCCAGCAGCTTAGAACGACCAGGGCCGGGGGACACTGAAGCTTTCTTT
CDR3 protein: CASSLERPGPGDTEAFF

clone size: NA
V gene: TRBV6-2/TRBV6-3
J gene: TRBJ2-7
D gene: NA
CDR3 DNA: TGTGCCAGCAGTTACAGTAAGGGGGAGCAGTACTTC
CDR3 protein: CASSYSKGEQYF

clone size: NA
V gene: TRBV27
J gene: TRBJ2-3
D gene: NA
CDR3 DNA: TGTGCCAGCAGTCCTGGGGACCCTTTTACTGTTACGCAGTATTTT
CDR3 protein: CASSPGDPFTVTQYF

clone size: once
V gene: TRBV2
J gene: TRBJ1-1
D gene: NA
CDR3 DNA: TGTGCCAGCAGTGTTCGGGTAGGGAGCACTGAAGCTTTCTTT
CDR3 protein: CASSVRVGSTEAFF

clone size: NA
V gene: TRBV6-1
J gene: TRBJ2-2
D gene: TRBD1
CDR3 DNA: TGTGCCAGCAGTGAAACTCCGGACAGGGTAACGACCGGGGAGCTGTTTTTT
CDR3 protein: CASSETPDRVTTGELFF

clone size: NA
V gene: TRBV10-3
J gene: TRBJ1-1
D gene: NA
CDR3 DNA: TGTGCCATCAGTGAGTCGATGAACACTGAAGCTTTCTTT
CDR3 protein: CAISESMNTEAFF

clone size: once
V gene: TRBV6-2/TRBV6-3
J gene: TRBJ2-6
D gene: TRBD1
CDR3 DNA: TGTGCCAGCAGTTTTCCTCGGGACAGGGGAGCTGGGGCCAACGTCCTGACTTTC
CDR3 protein: CASSFPRDRGAGANVLTF

clone size: NA
V gene: TRBV5-1
J gene: TRBJ1-3
D gene: TRBD1
CDR3 DNA: TGCGCCAGCAGCTGGACAGAACTCAGGGGGGGAAACACCATATATTTT
CDR3 protein: CASSWTELRGGNTIYF

clone size: NA
V gene: TRBV19
J gene: TRBJ2-2
D gene: NA
CDR3 DNA: TGTGCCAGTACCCCCGCGATTGAGAACACCGGGGAGCTGTTTTTT
CDR3 protein: CASTPAIENTGELFF

clone size: once
V gene: TRBV5-4
J gene: TRBJ2-4
D gene: TRBD1
CDR3 DNA: TGTGCCAGCAGCCCCGGGACAGGGAAGGCCAAAAACATTCAGTACTTC
CDR3 protein: CASSPGTGKAKNIQYF

clone size: NA
V gene: TRBV30
J gene: TRBJ1-2
D gene: NA
CDR3 DNA: TGTGCCTGGGGCCGACAGTCAATGTCCCTAGGCTACACCTTC
CDR3 protein: CAWGRQSMSLGYTF

clone size: NA
V gene: TRBV2
J gene: TRBJ2-1
D gene: TRBD2
CDR3 DNA: TGTGCCAGCAGGACTAGCGGGAATTACAATGAGCAGTTCTTC
CDR3 protein: CASRTSGNYNEQFF

clone size: once
V gene: TRBV4-3
J gene: TRBJ1-1
D gene: NA
CDR3 DNA: TGCGCCAGCAGCCTCCGGGGCACTGAAGCTTTCTTT
CDR3 protein: CASSLRGTEAFF

clone size: NA
V gene: TRBV4-3
J gene: TRBJ2-1
D gene: NA
CDR3 DNA: TGCGCCAGCAGCCAAGATAGAAGGGACTGGAACAATGAGCAGTTCTTC
CDR3 protein: CASSQDRRDWNNEQFF

clone size: NA
V gene: TRBV24-1
J gene: TRBJ2-3
D gene: TRBD1
CDR3 DNA: TGTGCCACCAGTGAAGACTCCGGGACAGGGAGTCCAGATACGCAGTATTTT
CDR3 protein: CATSEDSGTGSPDTQYF

clone size: NA
V gene: TRBV4-1
J gene: TRBJ2-7
D gene: NA
CDR3 DNA: TGCGCCAGCAGCCAACTGGACTACCCCTACGAGCAGTACTTC
CDR3 protein: CASSQLDYPYEQYF

clone size: once
V gene: TRBV6-2/TRBV6-3
J gene: TRBJ2-7
D gene: NA
CDR3 DNA: TGTGCCAGCAGTCCCGGGACCGCCTCCTACGAGCAGTACTTC
CDR3 protein: CASSPGTASYEQYF

clone size: medium-sized
V gene: TRBV29-1
J gene: TRBJ2-1
D gene: TRBD1
CDR3 DNA: TGCAGCGTTGAAGTTTGGGACAGCGATTACAATGAGCAGTTCTTC
CDR3 protein: CSVEVWDSDYNEQFF

clone size: NA
V gene: TRBV2
J gene: TRBJ2-4
D gene: TRBD2
CDR3 DNA: TGTGCCAGCAGCCCTTGGCGGGCTAGCGGGGGGTATGGCAAAAACATTCAGTACTTC
CDR3 protein: CASSPWRASGGYGKNIQYF

clone size: NA
V gene: TRBV7-9
J gene: TRBJ2-7
D gene: NA
CDR3 DNA: TGTGCCAGCAGCGTGACAGAAAGAGAGCAGTACTTC
CDR3 protein: CASSVTEREQYF

clone size: NA
V gene: TRBV6-2/TRBV6-3
J gene: TRBJ2-7
D gene: NA
CDR3 DNA: TGTGCCAGCAGTTCCGGTTACTACGAGCAGTACTTC
CDR3 protein: CASSSGYYEQYF

clone size: NA
V gene: TRBV18
J gene: TRBJ1-4
D gene: TRBD1
CDR3 DNA: TGTGCCAGCTCACTCCCGGACAGGGGGATCGCTAATGAAAAACTGTTTTTT
CDR3 protein: CASSLPDRGIANEKLFF

clone size: once
V gene: TRBV7-2
J gene: TRBJ2-2
D gene: NA
CDR3 DNA: TGTGCCAGCACAATATTGGGGTGGGCGACCGGGGAGCTGTTTTTT
CDR3 protein: CASTILGWATGELFF

clone size: once
V gene: TRBV10-3
J gene: TRBJ1-6
D gene: TRBD1
CDR3 DNA: TGTGCCAGCCGCCGGGGACAGCAGAATAATTCACCCCTCCACTTT
CDR3 protein: CASRRGQQNNSPLHF

clone size: NA
V gene: TRBV19
J gene: TRBJ2-5
D gene: NA
CDR3 DNA: TGTGCCAGTAGTATTGGAGGGGCGGGAGAGACCCAGTACTTC
CDR3 protein: CASSIGGAGETQYF